Below, 13 T cell receptor beta chains from the same sample are listed, as sequenced in a study of circulating tumor DNA in untreated peripheral T-cell lymphoma. The assay was immunoSEQ multiplex PCR, and TCRdb's table has in-frame clones only and misses some. Of some 2,200 clones listed, 71% are singletons. Material: tumor tissue. The source is a human donor with peripheral T-cell lymphoma.

This clone was detected only once. As DNA, the CDR3 is TGCGCCAGCAGGTTAAGCGGGAGTGTTGGAACCGGGGAGCTGTTTTTT. Protein sequence: CASRLSGSVGTGELFF. V gene TRBV5-1 combines with J gene TRBJ2-2, with 8 bases lining up with TRBD2. Germline V gene lookup returns CDR1 SGHRS and CDR2 YFSETQ. Trimming removed 5 bases from V and 5 bases from J; junction bases left unmatched: 11. CDR3 length equals 16 residues.

The V gene is TRBV18, the J gene TRBJ2-7, with 7 bases aligning to TRBD1. CDR3 length: 14 amino acids. The V gene end was trimmed by 5 bases and the J gene end by 2 bases; junction bases not matched to a gene: 6. The germline CDR1 and CDR2 sequences are KGHSH and LQKENI. CDR3 loop: CASSVTGNPYEQYF. As DNA, the CDR3 is TGTGCCAGCTCAGTGACAGGGAACCCCTACGAGCAGTACTTC.

This clone has more than one count but fewer than ten. The V gene is TRBV6-8, the J gene TRBJ2-1, with 7 bases that match TRBD1. The CDR3 is 12 amino acids. CDR1 is MNHGY and CDR2 is SAAAGT in the germline V gene. The trim removed 6 bases at V and 13 bases at J, leaving 9 bases unmatched. The DNA for the CDR3 is TGTGCCAGCAGCTTAGGAACAGGGGAACAGTTCTTC. Translated, it gives CASSLGTGEQFF.

This clone was counted only a few times. This rearrangement joins TRBV19 to TRBJ1-3; maybe TRBD1 (5 bases). Trimming left V 5 bases short and J 2 bases short, with 10 bases between. Germline CDR1 LNHDA, CDR2 SQIVND (reference sequence). The length of the CDR3 is 14 residues. The CDR3 is CASSPGRAGNTIYF. The CDR3 DNA reads TGTGCCAGTAGTCCGGGACGAGCTGGAAACACCATATATTTT.

The chain is built from TRBV28 and TRBJ2-3; D is ambiguous. The CDR3 runs 13 residues. V shed 6 bases and J shed 3 bases, with 10 bases lying between them. Germline V gives CDR1 MDHEN, CDR2 SYDVKM. The CDR3: CASRAQRTDTQYF. The CDR3 DNA reads TGTGCCAGCAGGGCACAAAGGACAGATACGCAGTATTTT.

The chain employs TRBV6-8 and TRBJ2-1; D perhaps matches TRBD2 (5 bases). Trimming removed 7 bases from V and 9 bases from J, with 22 bases in between. The CDR3 loop spans 15 amino acids. The germline V gene has CDR1 MNHGY and CDR2 SAAAGT. CDR3: CASTNPEGDAGEQFF. In nucleotides, the CDR3 is TGTGCCAGCACTAACCCCGAGGGAGATGCGGGTGAGCAGTTCTTC.

This chain links TRBV11-1 with TRBJ2-7; perhaps TRBD2 as D (7 bases). With 5 bases removed from V and 5 bases from J, the gap between germline ends came to 28 bases. CDR1 and CDR2 (germline): SGHAT, FQDESV (reference sequence). The CDR3 loop spans 18 amino acids. The CDR3 sequence: CASSRLLGGGLAGDEQYF. CDR3 nucleotide sequence: TGTGCCAGCAGCCGCCTCCTAGGGGGAGGGCTTGCCGGCGACGAGCAGTACTTC.

V is TRBV18 and J is TRBJ1-2, with 7 bases lining up with TRBD1. Per germline, CDR1 KGHSH and CDR2 LQKENI. Trimming at V came to 6 bases and at J to 2 bases, leaving 15 bases not matched to a gene. The length of the CDR3 is 17 residues. CDR3 loop: CASSGPDDGQENYGYTF. The CDR3 DNA is TGTGCCAGCTCTGGGCCGGATGACGGACAGGAGAACTATGGCTACACCTTC.

There are a few counts of this clone. The chain carries TRBV19 and TRBJ1-1; D gene uncertain. From germline, CDR1 is LNHDA and CDR2 SQIVND (reference sequence). The length of the CDR3 is 14 residues. V lost 1 base, J lost 1 base, and 7 bases lay in between. The CDR3 DNA reads as TGTGCCAGTAGTATAGTTAACAGGAACACTGAAGCTTTCTTT. Translated: CASSIVNRNTEAFF.

The chain has TRBV11-3 and TRBJ1-5, with D perhaps TRBD1 (5 bases). V was cut by 5 bases and J by 6 bases, with 20 bases left in between. Germline V lookup: CDR1 SGHNT, CDR2 YENEEA. The CDR3 is 16 residues long. CDR3 nucleotides: TGTGCCAGCAGCCCACGGGCCGGGGGAGAAGGTCAGCCCCAGCATTTT. It specifies CASSPRAGGEGQPQHF.

The chain combines TRBV19 with TRBJ1-5; the match to TRBD1 covers 9 bases. V lost 3 bases, J lost 4 bases, and 4 bases stayed unmatched. The CDR3 length is 15 residues. Germline assignment: CDR1 LNHDA and CDR2 SQIVND (reference sequence). The CDR3 sequence is CASSMGQGVNQPQHF. The CDR3 DNA reads TGTGCCAGTAGTATGGGACAGGGAGTTAATCAGCCCCAGCATTTT.

The rearrangement links TRBV19 to TRBJ1-5, with a possible D match to TRBD1 (6 bases). The CDR3 runs to 14 residues. The germline V gene has CDR1 LNHDA and CDR2 SQIVND (reference sequence). Trimming removed 3 bases at V and 4 bases at J, with 10 bases between. The CDR3: CASSIQGRNQPQHF. CDR3 bases: TGTGCCAGTAGTATTCAGGGGAGGAATCAGCCCCAGCATTTT.

The CDR3 protein is CASSDGTNTEAFF. The CDR3 coding sequence is TGTGCCAGCAGTGATGGGACGAACACTGAAGCTTTCTTT. This chain uses TRBV6-8 with TRBJ1-1; TRBD1 might be the D (5 bases). Germline V gives CDR1 MNHGY, CDR2 SAAAGT. V shed 5 bases and J shed 1 base, with 8 bases lying between them. The CDR3 extends over 13 amino acids.